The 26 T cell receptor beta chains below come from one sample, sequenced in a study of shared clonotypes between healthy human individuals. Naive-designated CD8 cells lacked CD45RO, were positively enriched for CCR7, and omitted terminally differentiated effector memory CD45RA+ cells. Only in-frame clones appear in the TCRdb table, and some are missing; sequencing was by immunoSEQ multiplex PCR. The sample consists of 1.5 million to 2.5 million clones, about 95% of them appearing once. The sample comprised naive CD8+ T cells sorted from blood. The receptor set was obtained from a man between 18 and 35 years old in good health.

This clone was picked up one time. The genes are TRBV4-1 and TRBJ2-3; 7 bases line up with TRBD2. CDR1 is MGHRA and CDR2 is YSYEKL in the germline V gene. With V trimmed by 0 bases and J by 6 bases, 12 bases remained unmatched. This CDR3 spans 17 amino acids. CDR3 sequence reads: CASSQDPDGLGWDTQYF. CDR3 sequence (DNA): TGCGCCAGCAGCCAAGATCCCGACGGACTAGGCTGGGATACGCAGTATTTT.

In DNA form, the CDR3 reads TGTGCCAGCAGTTTATCGCGTCACGGGGAGCTGTTTTTT. Translated: CASSLSRHGELFF. This sequence joins TRBV27 and TRBJ2-2; D is ambiguous. The V end lost 0 bases, the J end lost 7 bases, and 6 bases lay between the germline ends. From germline, CDR1 is MNHEY and CDR2 SMNVEV (reference sequence). The CDR3 runs to 13 residues.

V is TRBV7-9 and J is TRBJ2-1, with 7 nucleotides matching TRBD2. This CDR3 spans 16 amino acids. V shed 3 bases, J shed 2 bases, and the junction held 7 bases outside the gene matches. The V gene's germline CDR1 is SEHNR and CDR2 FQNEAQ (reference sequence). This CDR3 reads CASSFGREWPYNEQFF. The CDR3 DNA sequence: TGTGCCAGCAGCTTCGGGCGGGAGTGGCCCTACAATGAGCAGTTCTTC.

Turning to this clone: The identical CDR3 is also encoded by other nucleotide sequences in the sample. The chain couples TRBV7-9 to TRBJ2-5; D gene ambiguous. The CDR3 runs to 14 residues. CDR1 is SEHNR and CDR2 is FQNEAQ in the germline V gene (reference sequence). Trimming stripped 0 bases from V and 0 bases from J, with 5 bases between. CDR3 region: CASSLAGYQETQYF. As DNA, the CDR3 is TGTGCCAGCAGCTTAGCAGGGTACCAAGAGACCCAGTACTTC. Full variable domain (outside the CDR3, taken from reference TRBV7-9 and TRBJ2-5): DTGVSQNPRHKITKRGQNVTFRCDPISEHNRLYWYRQTLGQGPEFLTYFQNEAQLEKSRLLSDRFSAERPKGSFSTLEIQRTEQGDSAMYLCASSLAGYQETQYFGPGTRLLVL.

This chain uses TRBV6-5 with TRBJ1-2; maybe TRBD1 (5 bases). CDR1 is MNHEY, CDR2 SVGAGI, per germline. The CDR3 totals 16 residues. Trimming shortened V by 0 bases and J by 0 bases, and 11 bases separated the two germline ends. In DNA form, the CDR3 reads TGTGCCAGCAGTTACTCCAGGGAAGGGACTAACTATGGCTACACCTTC. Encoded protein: CASSYSREGTNYGYTF.

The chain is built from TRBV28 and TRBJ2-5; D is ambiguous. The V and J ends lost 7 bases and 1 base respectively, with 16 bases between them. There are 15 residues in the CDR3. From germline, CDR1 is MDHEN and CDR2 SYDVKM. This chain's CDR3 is CASTPLWAGQETQYF. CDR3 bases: TGTGCCAGCACCCCACTTTGGGCCGGCCAAGAGACCCAGTACTTC.

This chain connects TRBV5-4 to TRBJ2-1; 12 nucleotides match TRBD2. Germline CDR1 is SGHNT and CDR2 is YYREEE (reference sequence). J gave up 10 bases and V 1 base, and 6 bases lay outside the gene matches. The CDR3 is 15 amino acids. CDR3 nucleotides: TGTGCCAGCAGCTTGTCTAGCGGGGGGGCAGGGGAGCAGTTCTTC. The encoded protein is CASSLSSGGAGEQFF.

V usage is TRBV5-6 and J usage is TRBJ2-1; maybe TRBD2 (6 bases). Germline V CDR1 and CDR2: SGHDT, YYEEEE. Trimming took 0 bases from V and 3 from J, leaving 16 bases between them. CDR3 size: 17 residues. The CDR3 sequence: CASSLAPTVGGYNEQFF. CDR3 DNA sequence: TGTGCCAGCAGCTTGGCCCCGACAGTCGGGGGCTACAATGAGCAGTTCTTC.

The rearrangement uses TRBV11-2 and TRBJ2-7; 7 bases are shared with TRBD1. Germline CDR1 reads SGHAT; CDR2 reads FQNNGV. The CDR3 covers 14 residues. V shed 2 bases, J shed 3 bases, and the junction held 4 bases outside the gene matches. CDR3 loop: CASSLLRDSYEQYF. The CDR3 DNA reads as TGTGCCAGCAGCTTACTTAGGGACAGCTACGAGCAGTACTTC.

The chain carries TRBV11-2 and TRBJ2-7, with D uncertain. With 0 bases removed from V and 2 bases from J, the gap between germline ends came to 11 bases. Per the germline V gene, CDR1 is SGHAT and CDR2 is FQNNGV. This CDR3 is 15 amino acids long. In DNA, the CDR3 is TGTGCCAGCAGCTTAGAATATGGACGGGCCTACGAGCAGTACTTC. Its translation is CASSLEYGRAYEQYF.

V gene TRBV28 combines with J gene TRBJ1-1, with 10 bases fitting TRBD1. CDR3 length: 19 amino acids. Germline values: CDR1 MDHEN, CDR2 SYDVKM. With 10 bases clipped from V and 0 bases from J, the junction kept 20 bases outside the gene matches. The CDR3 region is CATQRTDRDRGTMNTEAFF. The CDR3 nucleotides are TGTGCCACCCAGCGTACAGACCGGGACAGGGGTACCATGAACACTGAAGCTTTCTTT.

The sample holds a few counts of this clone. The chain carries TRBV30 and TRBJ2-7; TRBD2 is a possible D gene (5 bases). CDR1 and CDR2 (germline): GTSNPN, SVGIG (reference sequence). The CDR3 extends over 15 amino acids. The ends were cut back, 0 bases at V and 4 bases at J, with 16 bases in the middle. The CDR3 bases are TGTGCCTGGAGTGTGGACGCCCTTGGACTGTACGAGCAGTACTTC. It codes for CAWSVDALGLYEQYF.

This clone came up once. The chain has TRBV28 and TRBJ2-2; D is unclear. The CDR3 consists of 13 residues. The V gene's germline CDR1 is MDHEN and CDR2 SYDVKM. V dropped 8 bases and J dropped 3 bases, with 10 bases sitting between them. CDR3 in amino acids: CASVLSDTGELFF. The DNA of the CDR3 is TGTGCCAGCGTCTTGTCCGACACCGGGGAGCTGTTTTTT.

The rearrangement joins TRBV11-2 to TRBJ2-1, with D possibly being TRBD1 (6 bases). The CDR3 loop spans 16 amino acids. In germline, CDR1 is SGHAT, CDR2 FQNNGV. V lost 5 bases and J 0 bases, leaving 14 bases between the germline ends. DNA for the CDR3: TGTGCCAGCAGCCCTCCGGACAGCCGCTCCTACAATGAGCAGTTCTTC. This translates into CASSPPDSRSYNEQFF.

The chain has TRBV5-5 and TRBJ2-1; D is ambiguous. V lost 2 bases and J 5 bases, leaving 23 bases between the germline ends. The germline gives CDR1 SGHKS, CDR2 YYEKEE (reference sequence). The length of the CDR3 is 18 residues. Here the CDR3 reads CASSFRPFDTVPNNEQFF. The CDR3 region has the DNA TGTGCCAGCAGCTTCCGACCCTTCGACACGGTCCCCAACAATGAGCAGTTCTTC.

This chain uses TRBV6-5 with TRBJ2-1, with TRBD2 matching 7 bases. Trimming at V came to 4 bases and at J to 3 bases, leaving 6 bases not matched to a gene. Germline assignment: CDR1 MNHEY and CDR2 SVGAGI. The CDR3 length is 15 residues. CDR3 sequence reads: CASSLGGSGYNEQFF. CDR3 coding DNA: TGTGCCAGCAGTTTGGGAGGGTCCGGCTACAATGAGCAGTTCTTC.

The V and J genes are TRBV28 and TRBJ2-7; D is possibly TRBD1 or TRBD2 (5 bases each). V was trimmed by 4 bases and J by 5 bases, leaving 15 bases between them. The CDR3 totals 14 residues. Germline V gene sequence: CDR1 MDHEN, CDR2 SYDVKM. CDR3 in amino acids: CASSYPPRGHEQYF. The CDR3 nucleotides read TGTGCCAGCAGTTACCCACCACGGGGCCACGAGCAGTACTTC.

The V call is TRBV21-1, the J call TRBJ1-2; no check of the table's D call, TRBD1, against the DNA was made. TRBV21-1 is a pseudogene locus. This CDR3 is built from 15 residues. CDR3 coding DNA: TGTGCCAGCAGCACCCGGGACAGGGGGAACTATGGCTACACCTTC. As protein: CASSTRDRGNYGYTF.

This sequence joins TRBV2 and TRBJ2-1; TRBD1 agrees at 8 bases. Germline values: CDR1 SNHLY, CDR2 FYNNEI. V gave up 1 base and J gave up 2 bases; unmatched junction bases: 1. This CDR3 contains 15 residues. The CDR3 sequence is CASSEEGQAYNEQFF. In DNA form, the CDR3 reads TGTGCCAGCAGTGAAGAGGGACAGGCCTACAATGAGCAGTTCTTC.

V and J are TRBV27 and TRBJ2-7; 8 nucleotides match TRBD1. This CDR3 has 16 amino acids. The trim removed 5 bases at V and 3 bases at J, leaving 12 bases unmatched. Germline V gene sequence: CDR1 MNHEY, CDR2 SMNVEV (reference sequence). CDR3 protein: CASSIIQTGGIYEQYF. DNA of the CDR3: TGTGCCAGCAGTATAATTCAAACAGGGGGAATCTACGAGCAGTACTTC.

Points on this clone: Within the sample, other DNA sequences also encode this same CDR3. The CDR3 sequence: CASSQVGQANTEAFF. The CDR3 DNA follows: TGCGCCAGCAGCCAAGTGGGACAGGCTAACACTGAAGCTTTCTTT. The chain joins TRBV4-1 to TRBJ1-1; 8 nucleotides line up with TRBD1. Per germline, CDR1 MGHRA and CDR2 YSYEKL. The ends lost 1 base at V and 2 bases at J; junction bases unmatched: 3. CDR3 size: 15 residues.

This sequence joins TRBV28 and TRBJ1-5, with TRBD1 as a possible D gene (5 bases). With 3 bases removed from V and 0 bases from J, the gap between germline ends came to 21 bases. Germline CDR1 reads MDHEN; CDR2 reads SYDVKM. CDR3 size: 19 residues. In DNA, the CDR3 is TGTGCCAGCAGTTTCCCCTCCGAGGACATCCAATATAGCAATCAGCCCCAGCATTTT. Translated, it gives CASSFPSEDIQYSNQPQHF.

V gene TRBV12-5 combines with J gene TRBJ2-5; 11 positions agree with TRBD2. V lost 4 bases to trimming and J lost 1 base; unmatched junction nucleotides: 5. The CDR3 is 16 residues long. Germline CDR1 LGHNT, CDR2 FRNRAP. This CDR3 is CASGSASGGPQETQYF. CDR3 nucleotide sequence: TGTGCTAGTGGTTCCGCTAGCGGGGGGCCCCAAGAGACCCAGTACTTC.

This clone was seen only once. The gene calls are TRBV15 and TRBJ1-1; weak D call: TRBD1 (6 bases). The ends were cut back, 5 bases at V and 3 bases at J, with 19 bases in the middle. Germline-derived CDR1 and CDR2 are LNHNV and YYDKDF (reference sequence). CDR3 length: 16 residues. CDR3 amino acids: CATSLPPRGRDTEAFF. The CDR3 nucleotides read TGTGCCACCAGCCTTCCCCCGAGGGGGAGGGACACTGAAGCTTTCTTT.

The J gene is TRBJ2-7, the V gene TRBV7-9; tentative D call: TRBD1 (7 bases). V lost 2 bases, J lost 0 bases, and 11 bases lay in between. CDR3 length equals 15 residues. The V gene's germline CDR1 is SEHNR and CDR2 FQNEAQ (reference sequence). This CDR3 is CASSLRQGLSYEQYF. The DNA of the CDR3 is TGTGCCAGCAGCTTAAGACAGGGACTCTCCTACGAGCAGTACTTC.

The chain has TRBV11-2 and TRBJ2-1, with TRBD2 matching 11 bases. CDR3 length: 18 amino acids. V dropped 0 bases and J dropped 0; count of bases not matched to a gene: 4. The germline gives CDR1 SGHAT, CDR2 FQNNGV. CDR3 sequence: CASSLDGTSGFSYNEQFF. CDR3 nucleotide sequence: TGTGCCAGCAGCTTAGATGGGACTAGCGGTTTCTCCTACAATGAGCAGTTCTTC.